This entry lists 18 T cell receptor beta chains sequenced from one sample in a study of CD8 T cells in Susac syndrome. With random hexamers, reverse transcription was performed on roughly 0.45 to 1 ug of RNA. Each CDR3 protein is one row after TCRdb ran MiXCR on the immunoSEQ multiplex PCR reads. The table includes 200,000 to 250,000 distinct CDR3 sequences, around 95% detected once. The sample consisted of CD4+ T cells from PBMCs. Receptors originate from a human donor with multiple sclerosis.

The chain recombines TRBV7-9 with TRBJ2-1; D gene unclear. Germline V lookup: CDR1 SEHNR, CDR2 FQNEAQ (reference sequence). Deletions cut 7 bases from V and 8 bases from J, with 3 bases between. The CDR3 is 9 residues long. CDR3: CASTHEQFF. CDR3 sequence (DNA): TGTGCCAGCACCCATGAGCAGTTCTTC.

The chain is built from TRBV25-1 and TRBJ2-7; weak D call: TRBD2 (7 bases). Trimming took 5 bases from V and 6 from J, leaving 14 bases between them. This CDR3 has 13 residues. Per germline, CDR1 MGHDK and CDR2 SYGVNS. The CDR3 is CASSLSGGREQYF. The CDR3 DNA sequence: TGTGCCAGCAGTCTTTCGGGGGGCCGCGAGCAGTACTTC.

This chain connects TRBV5-6 to TRBJ2-7; 8 bases match TRBD1. Germline V gene sequence: CDR1 SGHDT, CDR2 YYEEEE. V lost 4 bases, J lost 2 bases, and 14 bases stayed unmatched. CDR3 size: 17 residues. In DNA, the CDR3 is TGTGCCAGCAGCCTGGGGCGGACAGGGCTACTTACCTACGAGCAGTACTTC. Its translation: CASSLGRTGLLTYEQYF.

The chain is built from TRBV7-9 and TRBJ1-2, with TRBD1 matching 10 bases. The CDR3 has 15 amino acids. Germline V lookup: CDR1 SEHNR, CDR2 FQNEAQ (reference sequence). J gave up 8 bases and V 1 base, and 7 bases lay outside the gene matches. CDR3 residues: CASSLDSGQGRGYTF. The CDR3 nucleotides are TGTGCCAGCAGCTTAGACTCGGGACAGGGGAGAGGCTACACCTTC.

This sequence joins TRBV7-9 and TRBJ1-1; D is unresolved. CDR1 and CDR2 from the germline V gene are SEHNR and FQNEAQ (reference sequence). V lost 4 bases, J lost 0 bases, and 12 bases lay in between. The CDR3 spans 15 residues. The CDR3 here is CASSSYGRMNTEAFF. In DNA, the CDR3 is TGTGCCAGCAGCTCCTATGGGCGGATGAACACTGAAGCTTTCTTT.

J is TRBJ2-4 and V is TRBV5-1; TRBD1 matches at 9 bases. V lost 4 bases, J lost 10 bases, and 9 bases stayed unmatched. CDR3 length: 14 residues. Germline CDR1 reads SGHRS; CDR2 reads YFSETQ. CDR3 loop: CASSTPGQGGIQYF. DNA of the CDR3: TGCGCCAGCAGCACTCCGGGACAGGGCGGGATTCAGTACTTC.

The chain recombines TRBV15 with TRBJ1-1; D is possibly TRBD1 (5 bases). CDR3 length: 13 residues. V was pared by 1 base and J by 6 bases, with 9 bases between. Germline values: CDR1 LNHNV, CDR2 YYDKDF (reference sequence). The CDR3 bases are TGTGCCACCAGCAGAGGTAGGGGCTCTGAAGCTTTCTTT. Its protein product is CATSRGRGSEAFF.

This sequence joins TRBV28 and TRBJ2-1; TRBD1 might be the D (5 bases). From germline, CDR1 is MDHEN and CDR2 SYDVKM. The CDR3 is 15 residues long. With 6 bases removed from V and 0 bases from J, the gap between germline ends came to 12 bases. CDR3 in amino acids: CASRAQDSSYNEQFF. CDR3 DNA sequence: TGTGCCAGCAGGGCACAGGATAGCTCCTACAATGAGCAGTTCTTC. Complete variable domain (other parts from reference TRBV28 and TRBJ2-1): DVKVTQSSRYLVKRTGEKVFLECVQDMDHENMFWYRQDPGLGLRLIYFSYDVKMKEKGDIPEGYSVSREKKERFSLILESASTNQTSMYLCASRAQDSSYNEQFFGPGTRLTVL.

The chain is built from TRBV20-1 and TRBJ2-5, with TRBD1 matching 7 bases. Germline V gene data show CDR1 as DFQATT and CDR2 as SNEGSKA (reference sequence). Unmatched junction bases numbered 8, after V lost 3 bases and J lost 4 bases. The CDR3 has 14 residues. CDR3 coding DNA: TGCAGTGCTAGCAGCAGGGGGAAGCGAGAGACCCAGTACTTC. Translating it yields CSASSRGKRETQYF.

The J gene is TRBJ2-7, the V gene TRBV3-1; no definite D call. In germline, CDR1 is LGHDT, CDR2 YNNKEL (reference sequence). The CDR3 loop spans 15 amino acids. Deletions cut 5 bases from V and 0 bases from J, with 14 bases between. This chain's CDR3 is CASSNPVGTSYEQYF. DNA for the CDR3: TGTGCCAGCAGCAACCCGGTCGGAACCTCCTACGAGCAGTACTTC.

J is TRBJ2-7 and V is TRBV10-3; D is unclear. Germline V CDR1 and CDR2: ENHRY, SYGVKD. The CDR3 sequence is 16 residues long. V was cut by 4 bases and J by 2 bases, with 18 bases left in between. DNA of the CDR3: TGTGCCATCAGTGGATTGTCTGTAGGCGGAACCTACGAGCAGTACTTC. It yields the protein CAISGLSVGGTYEQYF.

The V call is TRBV5-1, the J call TRBJ2-7; no clear D. V was pared by 0 bases and J by 3 bases, with 13 bases between. The CDR3 runs 15 residues. CDR1 SGHRS and CDR2 YFSETQ come from the germline V gene. CDR3 amino acids: CASSLDRPPFYEQYF. The CDR3 DNA reads TGCGCCAGCAGCTTGGACCGGCCTCCTTTCTACGAGCAGTACTTC.

The CDR3 nucleotides are TGCAGTGCTCCGCGCGGGACAGGGATCGGCTACACCTTC. Translating gives CSAPRGTGIGYTF. The genes are TRBV20-1 and TRBJ1-2; TRBD1 agrees at 9 bases. The V and J ends lost 5 bases and 8 bases, in that order; junction bases with no gene match: 9. The germline CDR1 and CDR2 sequences are DFQATT and SNEGSKA (reference sequence). This CDR3 has 13 amino acids.

This chain connects TRBV14 to TRBJ2-1; 7 bases agree with TRBD1. The trim removed 6 bases at V and 4 bases at J, leaving 9 bases unmatched. The germline gives CDR1 SGHDN, CDR2 FVKESK. CDR3 length: 15 amino acids. The CDR3 coding sequence is TGTGCCAGCAGGCTTACAGGGGCCGGGTACAATGAGCAGTTCTTC. Its protein product is CASRLTGAGYNEQFF.

The rearrangement links TRBV2 to TRBJ2-6, with TRBD1 identical over 8 bases. From germline, CDR1 is SNHLY and CDR2 FYNNEI. The CDR3 is made up of 16 amino acids. Unmatched junction bases numbered 5, after V lost 3 bases and J lost 4 bases. In DNA form, the CDR3 reads TGTGCCAGCAGTGACCAGGGGGCGGCCGGGGCCAACGTCCTGACTTTC. It encodes CASSDQGAAGANVLTF.

The chain carries TRBV29-1 and TRBJ2-7; TRBD1 agrees at 11 bases. With V trimmed by 6 bases and J by 5 bases, 6 bases remained unmatched. There are 13 residues in the CDR3. Germline CDR1 and CDR2: SQVTM and ANQGSEA. The CDR3 here is CSVGTGGFHEQYF. For the CDR3, the DNA is TGCAGCGTGGGGACAGGGGGTTTCCACGAGCAGTACTTC.

This chain joins TRBV7-2 and TRBJ2-1, with D possibly being TRBD2 (5 bases). CDR1 SGHTA and CDR2 FQGNSA come from the germline V gene. CDR3 length equals 12 residues. V was clipped by 7 bases and J by 7 bases, with 11 bases between them. CDR3 nucleotides: TGTGCCAGCACCCCTTGGAGGAATGAGCAGTTCTTC. Amino acid sequence: CASTPWRNEQFF.

The genes are TRBV12-3 or TRBV12-4 and TRBJ2-1; the D gene could be TRBD1 or TRBD2 (5 bases each). There are 14 residues in the CDR3. V was cut by 0 bases and J by 6 bases, with 9 bases left in between. For the CDR3, the DNA is TGTGCCAGCAGTTTAGCGGGGACGGGCAATGAGCAGTTCTTC. Encoded protein: CASSLAGTGNEQFF.